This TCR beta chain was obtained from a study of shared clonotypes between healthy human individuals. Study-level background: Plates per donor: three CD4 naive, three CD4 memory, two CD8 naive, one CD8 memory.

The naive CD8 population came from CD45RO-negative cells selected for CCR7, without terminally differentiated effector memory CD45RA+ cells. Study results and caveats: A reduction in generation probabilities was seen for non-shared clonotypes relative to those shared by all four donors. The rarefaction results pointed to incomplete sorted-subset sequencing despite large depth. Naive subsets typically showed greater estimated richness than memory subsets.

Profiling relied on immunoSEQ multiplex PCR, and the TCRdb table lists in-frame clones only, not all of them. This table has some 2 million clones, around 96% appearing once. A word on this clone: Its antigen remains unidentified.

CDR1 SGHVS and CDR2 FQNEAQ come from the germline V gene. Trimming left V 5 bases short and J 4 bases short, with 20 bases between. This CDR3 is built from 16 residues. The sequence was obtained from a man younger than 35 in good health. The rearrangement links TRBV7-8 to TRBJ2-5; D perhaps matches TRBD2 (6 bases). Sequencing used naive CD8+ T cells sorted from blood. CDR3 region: CASSPRLAPSAETQYF. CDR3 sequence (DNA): TGTGCCAGCAGCCCACGGCTAGCGCCGAGTGCAGAGACCCAGTACTTC.